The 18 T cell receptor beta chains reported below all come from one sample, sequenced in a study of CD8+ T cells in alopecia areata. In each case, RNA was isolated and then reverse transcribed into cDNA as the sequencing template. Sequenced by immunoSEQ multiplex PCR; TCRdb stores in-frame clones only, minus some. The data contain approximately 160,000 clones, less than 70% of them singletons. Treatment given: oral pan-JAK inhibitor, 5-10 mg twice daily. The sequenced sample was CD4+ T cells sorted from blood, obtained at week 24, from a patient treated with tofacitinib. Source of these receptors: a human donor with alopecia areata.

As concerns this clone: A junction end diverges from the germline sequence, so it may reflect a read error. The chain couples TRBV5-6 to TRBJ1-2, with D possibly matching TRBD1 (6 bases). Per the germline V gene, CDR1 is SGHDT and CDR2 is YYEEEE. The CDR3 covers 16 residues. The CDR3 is CTSSLGGLRRAYGYTF. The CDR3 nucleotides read TGTACCAGCAGCTTGGGGGGCCTCAGGCGAGCCTATGGCTACACCTTC.

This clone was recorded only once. The DNA of the CDR3 is TGCAGCGTGCTCGTCGCCTTGACCCAGTACTTC. Residues: CSVLVALTQYF. The V call is TRBV29-1, the J call TRBJ2-5; D gene unclear. This CDR3 is 11 amino acids long. V was pared by 6 bases and J by 7 bases, with 12 bases between. The germline V gene encodes CDR1 SQVTM and CDR2 ANQGSEA.

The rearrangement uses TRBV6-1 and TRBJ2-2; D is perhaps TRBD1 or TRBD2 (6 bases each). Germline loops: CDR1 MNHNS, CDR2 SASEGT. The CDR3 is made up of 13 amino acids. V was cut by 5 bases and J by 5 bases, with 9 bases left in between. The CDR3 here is CASSQGRTGELFF. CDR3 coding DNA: TGTGCCAGCAGTCAGGGGAGGACCGGGGAGCTGTTTTTT.

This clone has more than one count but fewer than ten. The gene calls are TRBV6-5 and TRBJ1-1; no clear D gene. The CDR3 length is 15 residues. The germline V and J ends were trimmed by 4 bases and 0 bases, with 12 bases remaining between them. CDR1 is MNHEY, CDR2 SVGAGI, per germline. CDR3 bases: TGTGCCAGCAGTTCGGGCCCTTATATGAACACTGAAGCTTTCTTT. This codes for CASSSGPYMNTEAFF.

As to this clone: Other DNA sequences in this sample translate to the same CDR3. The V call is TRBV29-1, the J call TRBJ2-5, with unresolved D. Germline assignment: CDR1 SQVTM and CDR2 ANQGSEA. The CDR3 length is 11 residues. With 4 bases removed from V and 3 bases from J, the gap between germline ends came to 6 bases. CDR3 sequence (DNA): TGCAGCGTTGGTGGGGAAGAGACCCAGTACTTC. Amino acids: CSVGGEETQYF.

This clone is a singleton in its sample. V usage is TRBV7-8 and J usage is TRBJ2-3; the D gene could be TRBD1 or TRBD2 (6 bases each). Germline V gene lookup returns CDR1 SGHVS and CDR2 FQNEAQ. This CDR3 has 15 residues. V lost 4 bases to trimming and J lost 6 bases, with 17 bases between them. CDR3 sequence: CASSYPVWGADTQYF. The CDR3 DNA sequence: TGTGCCAGCAGCTACCCGGTATGGGGGGCGGATACGCAGTATTTT.

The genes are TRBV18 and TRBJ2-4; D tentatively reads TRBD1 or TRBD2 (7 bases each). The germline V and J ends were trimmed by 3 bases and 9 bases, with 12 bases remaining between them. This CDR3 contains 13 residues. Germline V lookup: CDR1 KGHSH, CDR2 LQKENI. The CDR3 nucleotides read TGTGCCAGCTCACCTCAGGGGGGGGTCATTCAGTACTTC. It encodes CASSPQGGVIQYF. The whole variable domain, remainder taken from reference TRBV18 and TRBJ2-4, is NAGVMQNPRHLVRRRGQEARLRCSPMKGHSHVYWYRQLPEEGLKFMVYLQKENIIDESGMPKERFSAEFPKEGPSILRIQQVVRGDSAAYFCASSPQGGVIQYFGAGTRLSVL.

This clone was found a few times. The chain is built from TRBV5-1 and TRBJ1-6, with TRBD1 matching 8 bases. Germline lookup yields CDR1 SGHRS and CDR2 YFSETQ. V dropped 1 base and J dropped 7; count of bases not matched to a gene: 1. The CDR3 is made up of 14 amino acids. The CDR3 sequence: CASSLRTGNSPLHF. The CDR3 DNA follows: TGCGCCAGCAGCTTGAGGACAGGGAATTCACCCCTCCACTTT.

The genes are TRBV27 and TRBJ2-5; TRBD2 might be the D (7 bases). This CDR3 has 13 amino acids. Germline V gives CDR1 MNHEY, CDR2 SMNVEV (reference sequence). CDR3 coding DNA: TGTGCTACCATGCGGGGGCCGGCAGAGACCCAGTACTTC. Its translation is CATMRGPAETQYF.

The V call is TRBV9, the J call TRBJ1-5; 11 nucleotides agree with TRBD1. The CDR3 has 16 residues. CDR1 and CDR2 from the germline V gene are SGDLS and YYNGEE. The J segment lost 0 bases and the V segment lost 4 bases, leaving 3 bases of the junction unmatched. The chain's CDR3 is CASSTGTGGSNQPQHF. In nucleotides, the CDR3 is TGTGCCAGCAGCACAGGGACAGGGGGTAGCAATCAGCCCCAGCATTTT.

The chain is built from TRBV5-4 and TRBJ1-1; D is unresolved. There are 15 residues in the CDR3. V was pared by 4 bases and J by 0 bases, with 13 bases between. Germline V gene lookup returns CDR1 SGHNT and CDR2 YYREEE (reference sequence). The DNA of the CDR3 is TGTGCCAGCAGCCCTCCGACCACCGTGAACACTGAAGCTTTCTTT. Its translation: CASSPPTTVNTEAFF.

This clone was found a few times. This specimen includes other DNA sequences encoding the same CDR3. This CDR3 is CASSLAGASGGQETQYF. The CDR3 bases are TGCGCCAGCAGCTTGGCCGGGGCTAGCGGGGGCCAAGAGACCCAGTACTTC. This chain uses TRBV5-1 with TRBJ2-5; 10 positions match TRBD2. Germline CDR1 SGHRS, CDR2 YFSETQ. Losses at the gene ends were 0 bases for V and 1 base for J; bases not matched to a gene: 6. CDR3 length: 17 residues.

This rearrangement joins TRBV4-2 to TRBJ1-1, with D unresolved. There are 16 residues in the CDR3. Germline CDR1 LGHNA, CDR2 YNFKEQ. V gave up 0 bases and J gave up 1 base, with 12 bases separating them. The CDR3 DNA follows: TGTGCCAGCAGCCAAGATGAGTGGACCAGGAACACTGAAGCTTTCTTT. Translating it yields CASSQDEWTRNTEAFF.

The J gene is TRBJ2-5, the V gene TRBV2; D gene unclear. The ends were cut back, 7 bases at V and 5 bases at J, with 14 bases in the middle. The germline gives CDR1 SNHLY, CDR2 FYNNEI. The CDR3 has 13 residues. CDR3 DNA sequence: TGTGCCAGCATTTTCGACGTCGCGGAGACCCAGTACTTC. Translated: CASIFDVAETQYF.

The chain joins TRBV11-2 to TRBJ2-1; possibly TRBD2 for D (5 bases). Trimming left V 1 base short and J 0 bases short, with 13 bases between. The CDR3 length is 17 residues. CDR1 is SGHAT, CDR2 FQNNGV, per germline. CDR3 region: CASSLAPRTSSYNEQFF. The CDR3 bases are TGTGCCAGCAGCTTAGCCCCTCGTACTAGCTCCTACAATGAGCAGTTCTTC.

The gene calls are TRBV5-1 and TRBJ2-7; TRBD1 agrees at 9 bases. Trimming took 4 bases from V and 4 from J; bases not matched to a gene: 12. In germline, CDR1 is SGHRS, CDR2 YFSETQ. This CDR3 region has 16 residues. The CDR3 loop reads CASSPTVTGGNYEQYF. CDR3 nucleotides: TGCGCCAGCAGCCCCACCGTGACAGGGGGAAATTACGAGCAGTACTTC. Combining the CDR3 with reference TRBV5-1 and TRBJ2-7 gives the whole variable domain KAGVTQTPRYLIKTRGQQVTLSCSPISGHRSVSWYQQTPGQGLQFLFEYFSETQRNKGNFPGRFSGRQFSNSRSEMNVSTLELGDSALYLCASSPTVTGGNYEQYFGPGTRLTVT.

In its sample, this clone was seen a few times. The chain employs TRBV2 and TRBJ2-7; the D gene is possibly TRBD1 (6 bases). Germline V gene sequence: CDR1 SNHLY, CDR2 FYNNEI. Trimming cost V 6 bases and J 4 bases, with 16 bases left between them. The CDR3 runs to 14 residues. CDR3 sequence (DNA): TGTGCCAGCAGGGAGAGGCGGACAGAGTACGAGCAGTACTTC. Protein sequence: CASRERRTEYEQYF.

The CDR3 sequence is CSVEHPNYGYTF. The DNA of the CDR3 is TGCAGCGTAGAACACCCTAACTATGGCTACACCTTC. This chain connects TRBV29-1 to TRBJ1-2; no reliable D call. Trimming took off 6 bases at V and 0 bases at J, with 8 bases between the two ends. Germline V gene sequence: CDR1 SQVTM, CDR2 ANQGSEA. The CDR3 covers 12 residues.